The 20 T cell receptor beta chains below all came from one sample that was sequenced in a study of PD-1 blockade in classical Hodgkin lymphoma (dated by TCRdb to the early 2020s). Library preparation used the immunoSEQ multiplex PCR assay. TCRdb holds this immuneACCESS table with in-frame rearrangements only. Some clones are missing; in checked studies, unresolved V genes explain under half, and the rest has no known cause. This sample is represented by about 40,000 clones; about 89% of them were singletons. Of the sample, 9% to 10% is held by the ten largest clones. The time point label, read with the paper, signifies: cycle 1 day 1 (C1D1), immediately before nivolumab initiation. Relapse after autologous stem cell transplantation had occurred in all trial patients, and cohorts A, B and C were distinguished by prior brentuximab vedotin exposure. This specimen was peripheral blood mononuclear cells (PBMCs), taken at baseline. The receptors originated from a human donor with classical Hodgkin lymphoma.

Details on this clone: This CDR3 is also generated by other DNA sequences in the sample. The chain combines TRBV7-6 with TRBJ1-4, with a tentative D call TRBD1 (5 bases). Germline V lookup: CDR1 SGHVS, CDR2 FNYEAQ. Trimming took off 5 bases at V and 12 bases at J, with 16 bases between the two ends. The CDR3 spans 13 residues. The CDR3 DNA reads TGTGCCAGCAGCCTAGAGGCGGGGCGACAACTGTTTTTT. This gives the protein CASSLEAGRQLFF.

This clone was recorded a few times. This chain connects TRBV19 to TRBJ2-1; TRBD1 might be the D (6 bases). Germline loops: CDR1 LNHDA, CDR2 SQIVND (reference sequence). The CDR3 is 17 amino acids. V was shortened by 4 bases and J by 0 bases, with 16 bases between the two germline ends. The CDR3 nucleotides are TGTGCCAGTAGTAGGTCACAGGGTGCAGGCTCCTACAATGAGCAGTTCTTC. Amino acids: CASSRSQGAGSYNEQFF.

The chain employs TRBV2 and TRBJ1-1; 7 bases fit TRBD1. CDR3 length: 16 amino acids. Per germline, CDR1 SNHLY and CDR2 FYNNEI. V gave up 5 bases and J gave up 1 base; unmatched junction bases: 10. CDR3 in DNA: TGTGCCAGCAGTTGGGAGGGGGCCCTTTCGAACACTGAAGCTTTCTTT. It specifies CASSWEGALSNTEAFF.

The chain couples TRBV28 to TRBJ1-5, with 9 bases lining up with TRBD1. Germline V gives CDR1 MDHEN, CDR2 SYDVKM. This CDR3 is 14 amino acids long. J lost 3 bases, V lost 4 bases, and 1 base had no gene match. CDR3 sequence reads: CASSWDRVNQPQHF. Written as DNA, the CDR3 is TGTGCCAGCAGTTGGGACAGGGTCAATCAGCCCCAGCATTTT.

The chain links TRBV10-3 to TRBJ1-2; D remains unclear. CDR3 length: 16 amino acids. Per the germline V gene, CDR1 is ENHRY and CDR2 is SYGVKD. V was trimmed by 0 bases and J by 5 bases, leaving 16 bases between them. CDR3 loop: CAISESRSGGRYGYTF. The CDR3 nucleotides read TGTGCCATCAGTGAGTCGAGATCGGGTGGCAGGTATGGCTACACCTTC.

The rearrangement joins TRBV5-5 to TRBJ1-2; 7 bases are a match to TRBD1. Trimming removed 4 bases from V and 7 bases from J; junction bases left unmatched: 7. Germline CDR1 reads SGHKS; CDR2 reads YYEKEE (reference sequence). This CDR3 is 13 amino acids long. This chain's CDR3 is CASSLGDRAGYTF. As DNA, the CDR3 is TGTGCCAGCAGCCTGGGCGACAGGGCTGGCTACACCTTC.

The CDR3 sequence: CASSIRGLDLVGWDYNSPLHF. In DNA, the CDR3 is TGTGCCAGTAGTATCAGAGGGCTCGACCTCGTTGGATGGGACTATAATTCACCCCTCCACTTT. J is TRBJ1-6 and V is TRBV19; D not certain. Germline-derived CDR1 and CDR2 are LNHDA and SQIVND (reference sequence). CDR3 length: 21 amino acids. The V gene lost 3 bases and the J gene lost 3 bases, with 27 bases spanning the gap. The entire variable domain, with the rest obtained from reference TRBV19 and TRBJ1-6, is as follows: DGGITQSPKYLFRKEGQNVTLSCEQNLNHDAMYWYRQDPGQGLRLIYYSQIVNDFQKGDIAEGYSVSREKKESFPLTVTSAQKNPTAFYLCASSIRGLDLVGWDYNSPLHFGNGTRLTVT.

Comment on this clone: Different DNA sequences within this sample yield the same CDR3. The rearrangement uses TRBV7-9 and TRBJ1-5; unclear D gene. Germline V gene lookup returns CDR1 SEHNR and CDR2 FQNEAQ (reference sequence). The CDR3 sequence is 12 residues long. The V gene lost 3 bases and the J gene lost 4 bases, with 4 bases spanning the gap. The CDR3 nucleotides are TGTGCCAGCAGCTTCCTAAATCAGCCCCAGCATTTT. Its protein is CASSFLNQPQHF.

This rearrangement joins TRBV4-2 to TRBJ1-1; 7 bases agree with TRBD1. In germline, CDR1 is LGHNA, CDR2 YNFKEQ. This CDR3 has 18 amino acids. Trimming removed 4 bases from V and 5 bases from J; junction bases left unmatched: 19. CDR3 loop: CASSPPRRQGIGATEAFF. The CDR3, as DNA: TGTGCCAGCAGCCCGCCTCGAAGACAGGGAATTGGAGCGACTGAAGCTTTCTTT.

This rearrangement joins TRBV25-1 to TRBJ2-2; tentative D call: TRBD1 (6 bases). Between the trimmed V and J ends, which lost 6 bases and 1 base, there was a span of 12 bases. CDR3 size: 15 residues. Germline CDR1 reads MGHDK; CDR2 reads SYGVNS. The CDR3 bases are TGTGCCAGCAGAGGACAGTTATGGAACACCGGGGAGCTGTTTTTT. The encoded protein is CASRGQLWNTGELFF.

The gene calls are TRBV5-6 and TRBJ2-7; D gene unclear. Trimming left V 4 bases short and J 0 bases short, with 8 bases between. Per the germline V gene, CDR1 is SGHDT and CDR2 is YYEEEE. The CDR3 is 13 amino acids. The CDR3 here is CASSPRASYEQYF. The CDR3 DNA reads TGTGCCAGCAGCCCGCGCGCCTCCTACGAGCAGTACTTC.

The chain couples TRBV25-1 to TRBJ1-6; D might be TRBD1 (6 bases). In germline, CDR1 is MGHDK, CDR2 SYGVNS. CDR3 length equals 17 residues. The V end was cut by 3 bases, the J end by 8 bases, with 20 bases between. DNA of the CDR3: TGTGCCAGCAGTGATTGGGCCGAGAGGACAGACCATTCACCCCTCCACTTT. This codes for CASSDWAERTDHSPLHF.

The rearrangement links TRBV5-4 to TRBJ1-2; TRBD1 aligns across 8 bases. This CDR3 is built from 15 residues. CDR1 SGHNT and CDR2 YYREEE come from the germline V gene (reference sequence). The V segment lost 5 bases and the J segment 0 bases; nucleotides outside the gene matches: 6. The CDR3 is CASSLGQGANYGYTF. The CDR3 nucleotides read TGTGCCAGCAGTCTTGGACAGGGAGCTAACTATGGCTACACCTTC.

The table lists this clone with a count of one. The chain couples TRBV18 to TRBJ1-3; D remains ambiguous. The germline V and J ends were trimmed by 1 base and 2 bases, with 9 bases remaining between them. CDR3 length: 15 residues. Germline CDR1 reads KGHSH; CDR2 reads LQKENI. The CDR3 DNA reads TGTGCCAGCTCACCACTGCGCGGGACTGGAAACACCATATATTTT. It is translated as CASSPLRGTGNTIYF.

The J gene is TRBJ1-5, the V gene TRBV5-4, with no clear D. The CDR3 contains 13 residues. Germline V lookup: CDR1 SGHNT, CDR2 YYREEE (reference sequence). The V end was cut by 1 base, the J end by 0 bases, with 2 bases between. Here the CDR3 reads CASSLNSNQPQHF. CDR3 sequence (DNA): TGTGCCAGCAGCTTGAATAGCAATCAGCCCCAGCATTTT.

The chain joins TRBV28 to TRBJ1-2; perhaps TRBD1 as D (5 bases). The CDR3 loop spans 15 amino acids. V was cut by 7 bases and J by 7 bases, with 22 bases left in between. Germline loops: CDR1 MDHEN, CDR2 SYDVKM. In nucleotides, the CDR3 is TGTGCCAGCACCCTCCCGGGAAGGGGAATCGGTGGCTACACCTTC. This gives the protein CASTLPGRGIGGYTF.

The chain recombines TRBV5-1 with TRBJ1-2; 8 nucleotides line up with TRBD1. This CDR3 has 15 residues. CDR1 and CDR2 (germline): SGHRS, YFSETQ. V was clipped by 3 bases and J by 0 bases; unmatched bases: 4. DNA for the CDR3: TGCGCCAGCAGCTATGGGACAGGAGCTAACTATGGCTACACCTTC. This sequence encodes CASSYGTGANYGYTF.

This clone was detected only once. The chain employs TRBV11-2 and TRBJ2-2; D not certain. The CDR3 runs 12 residues. Germline V gives CDR1 SGHAT, CDR2 FQNNGV. V was pared by 6 bases and J by 3 bases, with 5 bases between. This chain's CDR3 is CASRDYTGELFF. CDR3 in DNA: TGTGCCAGCAGGGATTACACCGGGGAGCTGTTTTTT.

The V gene is TRBV15, the J gene TRBJ2-1, with TRBD2 matching over 16 bases. CDR3 length: 17 residues. After removal of 2 bases from V and 12 bases from J, the junction contained 10 bases not matched to a gene. Germline CDR1 is LNHNV and CDR2 is YYDKDF (reference sequence). This CDR3 is CATSRQIGTSGRAAQFF. In nucleotides, the CDR3 is TGTGCCACCAGCAGACAAATTGGGACTAGCGGGAGGGCGGCGCAGTTCTTC.

In nucleotides, the CDR3 is TGTGCCAGTACCGATATGGGGGCAGCCCCGAACACTGAAGCTTTCTTT. This gives the protein CASTDMGAAPNTEAFF. The rearrangement joins TRBV19 to TRBJ1-1; tentative D call: TRBD1 (6 bases). This CDR3 region has 16 residues. The germline V gene has CDR1 LNHDA and CDR2 SQIVND (reference sequence). Trimming pared 7 bases from V and 1 base from J, leaving 19 bases between.